Presented here are 23 T cell receptor beta chains from one specimen sequenced in a study of PD-L1 blockade in urothelial cancer. Only in-frame clones appear in the TCRdb table, and some are missing; sequencing was by immunoSEQ multiplex PCR. The sample includes 29,000 or so clones, about 90% of them seen just once. The sample in question was PBMCs, obtained around atezolizumab (anti-PD-L1) treatment. The receptors come from a man over 45 with urothelial cancer.

The rearrangement links TRBV19 to TRBJ2-4; 8 nucleotides agree with TRBD1. With V trimmed by 2 bases and J by 1 base, 4 bases remained unmatched. The CDR3 totals 16 residues. The germline gives CDR1 LNHDA, CDR2 SQIVND (reference sequence). The CDR3, as DNA: TGTGCCAGTAGTATAACGGCAGGGGGCGCCAAAAACATTCAGTACTTC. Its protein product is CASSITAGGAKNIQYF. Based on the CDR3 plus reference TRBV19 and TRBJ2-4, the full variable domain is DGGITQSPKYLFRKEGQNVTLSCEQNLNHDAMYWYRQDPGQGLRLIYYSQIVNDFQKGDIAEGYSVSREKKESFPLTVTSAQKNPTAFYLCASSITAGGAKNIQYFGAGTRLSVL.

V and J are TRBV18 and TRBJ2-2; 7 positions match TRBD1. The CDR3 has 15 amino acids. V trimming: 2 bases; J trimming: 6 bases; junction bases outside the gene matches: 6. The germline CDR1 and CDR2 sequences are KGHSH and LQKENI. The CDR3 is CASSPLGQGAGELFF. DNA for the CDR3: TGTGCCAGCTCACCATTGGGCCAGGGGGCCGGGGAGCTGTTTTTT.

V is TRBV7-2 and J is TRBJ2-7; 8 nucleotides match TRBD1. CDR3 length: 15 residues. After removal of 5 bases from V and 4 bases from J, the junction contained 10 bases not matched to a gene. The germline V gene has CDR1 SGHTA and CDR2 FQGNSA. The CDR3 protein is CASSHGGDRGYEQYF. CDR3 in DNA: TGTGCCAGCAGCCATGGCGGAGACAGGGGATACGAGCAGTACTTC.

With respect to this clone: At one boundary the junction diverges from the germline segment, which might be a read error. V is TRBV30 and J is TRBJ2-7, with 8 positions matching TRBD1. The CDR3 is 15 residues long. Germline CDR1 GTSNPN, CDR2 SVGIG (reference sequence). The CDR3 is CAWSVWAGGSHEQYF. DNA for the CDR3: TGTGCCTGGAGTGTATGGGCAGGGGGCTCCCACGAGCAGTACTTC.

This chain uses TRBV27 with TRBJ2-1; maybe TRBD1 (5 bases). CDR3 size: 14 residues. V shed 2 bases and J shed 8 bases, with 13 bases lying between them. Germline assignment: CDR1 MNHEY and CDR2 SMNVEV (reference sequence). This CDR3 is CASSLIKGWDEQFF. DNA for the CDR3: TGTGCCAGCAGTTTAATTAAGGGGTGGGATGAGCAGTTCTTC.

The rearrangement joins TRBV27 to TRBJ2-1; 14 nucleotides agree with TRBD2. The CDR3 loop spans 18 amino acids. V was clipped by 1 base and J by 8 bases; unmatched bases: 10. The germline CDR1 and CDR2 sequences are MNHEY and SMNVEV (reference sequence). In nucleotides, the CDR3 is TGTGCCAGCAGTTTATACATCGGGACTAGCGGGAGTAACGATGAGCAGTTCTTC. Translation gives CASSLYIGTSGSNDEQFF.

This clone was detected only once. The chain joins TRBV2 to TRBJ2-2; perhaps TRBD1 as D (5 bases). Trimming shortened V by 5 bases and J by 6 bases, and 13 bases separated the two germline ends. The CDR3 has 14 amino acids. The germline V gene encodes CDR1 SNHLY and CDR2 FYNNEI. CDR3: CASSPKGVPGELFF. The CDR3 nucleotides are TGTGCCAGCAGTCCTAAAGGGGTACCCGGGGAGCTGTTTTTT.

The chain carries TRBV5-1 and TRBJ2-7; maybe TRBD1 (6 bases). Trimming pared 2 bases from V and 5 bases from J, leaving 14 bases between. The CDR3 runs to 14 residues. Per germline, CDR1 SGHRS and CDR2 YFSETQ. CDR3 sequence: CASSLNLNRDEQYF. The DNA for the CDR3 is TGCGCCAGCAGCTTAAACTTAAACAGGGACGAGCAGTACTTC.

The chain couples TRBV5-1 to TRBJ2-2, with a weak D call TRBD2 (5 bases). Germline V gene data show CDR1 as SGHRS and CDR2 as YFSETQ. CDR3 length: 15 amino acids. V was trimmed by 3 bases and J by 5 bases, leaving 14 bases between them. Written as DNA, the CDR3 is TGCGCCAGCAGCTACCGGACTCTTGCAACCGGGGAGCTGTTTTTT. It encodes CASSYRTLATGELFF.

The chain employs TRBV7-2 and TRBJ1-5; D remains unclear. The CDR3 length is 17 residues. V was clipped by 1 base and J by 2 bases, with 15 bases between them. From germline, CDR1 is SGHTA and CDR2 FQGNSA. CDR3 nucleotides: TGTGCCAGCAGCTTAGTGTTTTCGGGTTTGGGCAATCAGCCCCAGCATTTT. Translated, it gives CASSLVFSGLGNQPQHF.

The chain links TRBV12-1 to TRBJ1-5; the listed D gene, TRBD1, was not tested against the DNA. TRBV12-1 corresponds to a pseudogene. This CDR3 comprises 19 residues. The CDR3 region is CASSFEGGKVGCWNQPQHF. CDR3 DNA: TGTGCCAGCAGCTTTGAAGGGGGCAAAGTTGGATGTTGGAATCAGCCCCAGCATTTT.

The V and J genes are TRBV6-4 and TRBJ2-3; 11 bases map to TRBD2. Trimming took 4 bases from V and 4 from J; bases not matched to a gene: 4. The CDR3 length is 15 residues. Germline lookup yields CDR1 MRHNA and CDR2 SNTAGT. Here the CDR3 DNA reads TGTGCCAGCAGTGTGGTAGCGGGGGGGCCAGATACGCAGTATTTT. Translation gives CASSVVAGGPDTQYF.

The chain uses TRBV28 and TRBJ1-2; 7 bases line up with TRBD1. This CDR3 has 15 residues. Germline CDR1 is MDHEN and CDR2 is SYDVKM. With V trimmed by 4 bases and J by 5 bases, 10 bases remained unmatched. The CDR3 nucleotides read TGTGCCAGCAGTTCCCCACGGTCAGGGGGTTATGGCTACACCTTC. This gives the protein CASSSPRSGGYGYTF.

This chain links TRBV6-6 with TRBJ1-5; 9 positions match TRBD1. V lost 0 bases, J lost 3 bases, and 3 bases stayed unmatched. The germline V gene has CDR1 MNHNY and CDR2 SVGAGI (reference sequence). This CDR3 region has 16 residues. CDR3: CASSYSGQGNNQPQHF. The DNA of the CDR3 is TGTGCCAGCAGTTACTCGGGACAGGGAAACAATCAGCCCCAGCATTTT.

This clone is termed large. This chain links TRBV11-2 with TRBJ2-4; D is uncertain. Germline V CDR1 and CDR2: SGHAT, FQNNGV. The V end lost 4 bases, the J end lost 0 bases, and 4 bases lay between the germline ends. This CDR3 region has 13 residues. Here the CDR3 DNA reads TGTGCCAGCAGCTCACTAGCCAAAAACATTCAGTACTTC. This sequence encodes CASSSLAKNIQYF.

The chain has TRBV7-9 and TRBJ2-5; tentative D call: TRBD1 (6 bases). The germline gives CDR1 SEHNR, CDR2 FQNEAQ (reference sequence). This CDR3 has 15 residues. V dropped 2 bases and J dropped 1 base, with 11 bases sitting between them. The CDR3 region is CASSLRQGFQETQYF. As DNA, the CDR3 is TGTGCCAGCAGCTTACGTCAGGGGTTCCAAGAGACCCAGTACTTC.

The rearrangement uses TRBV10-2 and TRBJ2-1, with D perhaps TRBD2 (7 bases). With 6 bases removed from V and 9 bases from J, the gap between germline ends came to 27 bases. Germline V gene data show CDR1 as WSHSY and CDR2 as SAAADI. CDR3 length equals 17 residues. The CDR3 loop reads CASRVGGASGFTGEQFF. Written as DNA, the CDR3 is TGCGCCAGCAGAGTGGGGGGGGCTAGCGGATTCACGGGTGAGCAGTTCTTC.

The chain couples TRBV5-6 to TRBJ2-5; maybe TRBD2 (6 bases). The last part of the DNA fits TRBJ2-7 better; the J call may be wrong. This CDR3 is built from 14 residues. CDR1 is SGHDT, CDR2 YYEEEE, per germline. The CDR3 DNA reads TGTGCCAGCACCGGAAGGGCGGGATCCTACGAGCAGTACTTC. Amino acid sequence: CASTGRAGSYEQYF.

The CDR3 here is CASSPQGDRYGTQYF. The CDR3 bases are TGTGCCAGTAGTCCCCAGGGGGACAGATACGGGACCCAGTACTTC. The rearrangement joins TRBV19 to TRBJ2-5; 7 nucleotides match TRBD1. V shed 5 bases and J 7 bases; nucleotides not matched to a gene: 13. This CDR3 is 15 amino acids long. From germline, CDR1 is LNHDA and CDR2 SQIVND (reference sequence).

This clone has a handful of counts. The chain uses TRBV14 and TRBJ1-1, with D uncertain. The CDR3 runs 12 residues. Germline values: CDR1 SGHDN, CDR2 FVKESK. V was shortened by 3 bases and J by 6 bases, with 8 bases between the two germline ends. CDR3 protein: CASSQRTAEAFF. Here the CDR3 DNA reads TGTGCCAGCAGCCAGCGAACCGCTGAAGCTTTCTTT.

The chain links TRBV5-6 to TRBJ1-1, with D tentatively TRBD1 (6 bases). Trimming pared 4 bases from V and 4 bases from J, leaving 20 bases between. This CDR3 region has 16 residues. The germline V gene has CDR1 SGHDT and CDR2 YYEEEE. The CDR3 spells CASSGGEWGQSTEAFF. The CDR3, as DNA: TGTGCCAGCAGCGGGGGAGAGTGGGGGCAGAGCACTGAAGCTTTCTTT.

J is TRBJ1-1 and V is TRBV5-1, with TRBD1 matching over 9 bases. V was clipped by 4 bases and J by 4 bases; unmatched bases: 11. The CDR3 sequence is 16 residues long. CDR1 is SGHRS, CDR2 YFSETQ, per germline. The CDR3 is CASSRAAGQGITEAFF. In DNA form, the CDR3 reads TGCGCCAGCAGCAGGGCGGCGGGACAGGGAATCACTGAAGCTTTCTTT.

V gene TRBV28 combines with J gene TRBJ1-2; D gene ambiguous. V was pared by 4 bases and J by 0 bases, with 12 bases between. Germline CDR1 MDHEN, CDR2 SYDVKM. This CDR3 comprises 15 residues. The CDR3 region is CASSSPQFTNYGYTF. In nucleotides, the CDR3 is TGTGCCAGCAGTTCTCCACAGTTCACTAACTATGGCTACACCTTC.